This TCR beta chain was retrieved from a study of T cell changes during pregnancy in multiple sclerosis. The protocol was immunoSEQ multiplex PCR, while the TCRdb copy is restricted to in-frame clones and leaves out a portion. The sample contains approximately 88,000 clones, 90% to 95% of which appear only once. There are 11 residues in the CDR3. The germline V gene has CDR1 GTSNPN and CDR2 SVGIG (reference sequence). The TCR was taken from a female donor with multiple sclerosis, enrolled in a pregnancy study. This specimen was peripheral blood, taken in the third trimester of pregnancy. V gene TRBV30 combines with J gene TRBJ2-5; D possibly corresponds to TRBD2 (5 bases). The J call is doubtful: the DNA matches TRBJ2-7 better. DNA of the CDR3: TGTGCCTGGAGTGCCGGGGTCGAGCAGTACTTC. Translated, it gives CAWSAGVEQYF.